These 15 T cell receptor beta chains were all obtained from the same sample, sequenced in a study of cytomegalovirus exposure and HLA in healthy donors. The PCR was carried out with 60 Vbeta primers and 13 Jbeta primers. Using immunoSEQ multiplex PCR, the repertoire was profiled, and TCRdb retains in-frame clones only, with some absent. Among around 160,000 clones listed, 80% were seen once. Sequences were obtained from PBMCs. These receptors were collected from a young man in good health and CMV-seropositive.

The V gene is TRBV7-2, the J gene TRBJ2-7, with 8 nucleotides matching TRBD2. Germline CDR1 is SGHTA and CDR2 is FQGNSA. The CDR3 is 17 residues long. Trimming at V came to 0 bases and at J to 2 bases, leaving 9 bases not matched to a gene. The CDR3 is CASSLAGAGVKPYEQYF. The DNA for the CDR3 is TGTGCCAGCAGCTTAGCGGGAGCGGGAGTAAAACCCTACGAGCAGTACTTC.

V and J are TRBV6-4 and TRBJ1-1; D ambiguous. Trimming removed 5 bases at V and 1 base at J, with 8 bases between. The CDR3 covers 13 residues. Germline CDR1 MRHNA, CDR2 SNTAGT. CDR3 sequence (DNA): TGTGCCAGCAGTCCCGGCGGGAACACTGAAGCTTTCTTT. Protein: CASSPGGNTEAFF.

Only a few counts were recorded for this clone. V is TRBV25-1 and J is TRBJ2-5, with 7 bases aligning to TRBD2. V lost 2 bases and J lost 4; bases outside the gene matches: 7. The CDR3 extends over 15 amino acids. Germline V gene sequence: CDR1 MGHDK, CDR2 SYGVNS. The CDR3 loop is CASSEVGRAIETQYF. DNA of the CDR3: TGTGCCAGCAGTGAAGTGGGGAGGGCCATAGAGACCCAGTACTTC.

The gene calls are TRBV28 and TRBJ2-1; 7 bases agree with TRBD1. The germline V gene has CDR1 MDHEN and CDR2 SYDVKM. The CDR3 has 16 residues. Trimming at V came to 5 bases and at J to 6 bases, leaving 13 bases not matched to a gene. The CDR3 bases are TGTGCCAGCAGTCCCGGTATAGGGGGCATCGCCAATGAGCAGTTCTTC. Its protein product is CASSPGIGGIANEQFF. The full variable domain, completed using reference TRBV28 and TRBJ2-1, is DVKVTQSSRYLVKRTGEKVFLECVQDMDHENMFWYRQDPGLGLRLIYFSYDVKMKEKGDIPEGYSVSREKKERFSLILESASTNQTSMYLCASSPGIGGIANEQFFGPGTRLTVL.

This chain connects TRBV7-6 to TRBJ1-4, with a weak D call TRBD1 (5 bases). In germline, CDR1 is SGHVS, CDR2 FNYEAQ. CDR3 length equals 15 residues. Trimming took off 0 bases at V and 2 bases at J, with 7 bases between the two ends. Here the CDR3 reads CASSLASGTNEKLFF. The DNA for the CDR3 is TGTGCCAGCAGCTTAGCTTCAGGGACTAATGAAAAACTGTTTTTT.

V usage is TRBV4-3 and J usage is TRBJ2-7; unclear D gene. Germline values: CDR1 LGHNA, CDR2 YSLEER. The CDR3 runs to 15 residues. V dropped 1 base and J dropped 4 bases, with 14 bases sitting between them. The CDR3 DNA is TGCGCCAGCAGCCAAGTTGACTCTCCGGATTACGAGCAGTACTTC. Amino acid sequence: CASSQVDSPDYEQYF.

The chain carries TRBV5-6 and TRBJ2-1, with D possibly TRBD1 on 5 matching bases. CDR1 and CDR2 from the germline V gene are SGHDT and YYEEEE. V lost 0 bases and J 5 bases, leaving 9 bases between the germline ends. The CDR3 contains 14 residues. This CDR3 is CASSLGQYDNEQFF. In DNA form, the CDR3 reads TGTGCCAGCAGCTTGGGACAGTACGACAATGAGCAGTTCTTC.

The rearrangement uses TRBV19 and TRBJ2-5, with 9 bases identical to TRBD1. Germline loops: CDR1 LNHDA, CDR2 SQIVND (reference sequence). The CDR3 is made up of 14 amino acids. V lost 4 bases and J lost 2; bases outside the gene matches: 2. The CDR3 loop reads CASSTDRGQETQYF. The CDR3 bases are TGTGCCAGTAGTACAGACAGGGGGCAAGAGACCCAGTACTTC. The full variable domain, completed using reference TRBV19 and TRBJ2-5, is DGGITQSPKYLFRKEGQNVTLSCEQNLNHDAMYWYRQDPGQGLRLIYYSQIVNDFQKGDIAEGYSVSREKKESFPLTVTSAQKNPTAFYLCASSTDRGQETQYFGPGTRLLVL.

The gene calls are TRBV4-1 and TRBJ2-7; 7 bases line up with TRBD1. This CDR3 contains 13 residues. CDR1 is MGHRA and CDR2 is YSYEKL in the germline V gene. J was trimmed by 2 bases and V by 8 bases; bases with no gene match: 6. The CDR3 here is CASRDSNAYEQYF. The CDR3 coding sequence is TGCGCCAGCCGGGACAGTAATGCCTACGAGCAGTACTTC.

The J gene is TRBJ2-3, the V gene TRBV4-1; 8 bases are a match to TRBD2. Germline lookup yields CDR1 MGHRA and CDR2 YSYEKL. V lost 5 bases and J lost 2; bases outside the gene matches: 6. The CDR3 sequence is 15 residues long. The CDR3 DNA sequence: TGCGCCAGCAGCACAACTAGCGGCCTCACAGATACGCAGTATTTT. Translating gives CASSTTSGLTDTQYF.

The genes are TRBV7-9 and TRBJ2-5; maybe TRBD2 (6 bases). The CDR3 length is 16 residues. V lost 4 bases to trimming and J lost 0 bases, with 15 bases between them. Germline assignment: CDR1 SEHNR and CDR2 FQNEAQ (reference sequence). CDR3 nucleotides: TGTGCCAGCAGCTCAACTAGTGGGGGGTACCAAGAGACCCAGTACTTC. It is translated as CASSSTSGGYQETQYF. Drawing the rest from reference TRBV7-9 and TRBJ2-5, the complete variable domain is DTGVSQNPRHKITKRGQNVTFRCDPISEHNRLYWYRQTLGQGPEFLTYFQNEAQLEKSRLLSDRFSAERPKGSFSTLEIQRTEQGDSAMYLCASSSTSGGYQETQYFGPGTRLLVL.

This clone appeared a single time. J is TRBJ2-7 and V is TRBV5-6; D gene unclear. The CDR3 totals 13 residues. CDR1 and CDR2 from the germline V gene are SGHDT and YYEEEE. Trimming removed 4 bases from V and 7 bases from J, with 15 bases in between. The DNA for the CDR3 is TGTGCCAGCAGCCGCCTCGTTCCACTTGAGCAGTACTTC. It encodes CASSRLVPLEQYF. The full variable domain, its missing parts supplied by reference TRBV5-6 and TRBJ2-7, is DAGVTQSPTHLIKTRGQQVTLRCSPKSGHDTVSWYQQALGQGPQFIFQYYEEEERQRGNFPDRFSGHQFPNYSSELNVNALLLGDSALYLCASSRLVPLEQYFGPGTRLTVT.

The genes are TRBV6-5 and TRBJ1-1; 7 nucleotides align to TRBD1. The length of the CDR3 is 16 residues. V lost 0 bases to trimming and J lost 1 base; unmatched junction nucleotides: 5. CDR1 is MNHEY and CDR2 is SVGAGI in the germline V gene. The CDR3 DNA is TGTGCCAGCAGTTACTCGGGGACAGAAACGAACACTGAAGCTTTCTTT. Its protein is CASSYSGTETNTEAFF.

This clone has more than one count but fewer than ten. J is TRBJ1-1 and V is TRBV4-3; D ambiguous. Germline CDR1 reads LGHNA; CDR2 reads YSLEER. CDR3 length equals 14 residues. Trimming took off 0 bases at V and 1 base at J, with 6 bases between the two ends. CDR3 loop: CASSQEAENTEAFF. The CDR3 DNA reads TGCGCCAGCAGCCAAGAGGCGGAGAACACTGAAGCTTTCTTT.

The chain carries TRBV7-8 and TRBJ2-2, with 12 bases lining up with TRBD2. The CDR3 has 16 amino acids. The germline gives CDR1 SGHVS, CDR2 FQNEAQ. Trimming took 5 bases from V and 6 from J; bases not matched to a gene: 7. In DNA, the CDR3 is TGTGCCAGCAGCGAAGCTAGCGGGAGGGCCCCCGGGGAGCTGTTTTTT. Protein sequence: CASSEASGRAPGELFF.